The 26 T cell receptor beta chains given below trace back to one sample, sequenced in a study of beta chain features in type 1 diabetes (dated by TCRdb to the late 2010s). The protocol used for the library was the immunoSEQ multiplex PCR assay. The entire amount of isolated RNA was reverse transcribed using the High Capacity cDNA Reverse Transcription Kit, so the sequenced TCRB transcripts were expressed ones. In TCRdb, the immuneACCESS table is reduced to in-frame sequences with V and J assigned. These tables do not hold every clone; where another copy was compared, an unresolved V gene accounts for under half, and the others remain unexplained. The sample contains 150,000 to 180,000 clones, over 7.5% of them found a single time. The ten biggest clones cover approximately 0.69% of the sample. Sequences were obtained from central memory CD4+ T cells from blood. The receptors were sampled from a man in his late teens or twenties in good health.

The V and J genes are TRBV7-9 and TRBJ1-6; D gene ambiguous. This CDR3 spans 14 amino acids. Trimming took 0 bases from V and 8 from J, leaving 8 bases between them. Germline V gene data show CDR1 as SEHNR and CDR2 as FQNEAQ (reference sequence). In nucleotides, the CDR3 is TGTGCCAGCAGCTTAGCAGTTTCGGATTCACCCCTCCACTTT. It yields the protein CASSLAVSDSPLHF.

The chain combines TRBV28 with TRBJ2-7; TRBD1 agrees at 11 bases. The length of the CDR3 is 14 residues. Looked up from germline, CDR1 is MDHEN and CDR2 is SYDVKM. Trimming cost V 6 bases and J 5 bases; bases outside gene matches: 6. The CDR3 DNA is TGTGCCAGCAGGAGAAGGGACAGGGGGAACGAGCAGTACTTC. The encoded protein is CASRRRDRGNEQYF.

This clone came up a few times. The chain joins TRBV28 to TRBJ2-5, with 9 bases identical to TRBD1. The J call is uncertain, as TRBJ2-7 better fits the DNA end. The CDR3 loop spans 13 amino acids. Per germline, CDR1 MDHEN and CDR2 SYDVKM. This CDR3 reads CASNTGGPSEQYF. As DNA, the CDR3 is TGTGCCAGCAATACAGGGGGCCCAAGCGAGCAGTACTTC.

The CDR3 DNA reads TGTGCCAGCAGTGGAGCGGGAGGGGGTGGAGATACGCAGTATTTT. It translates to CASSGAGGGGDTQYF. This chain links TRBV2 with TRBJ2-3; 10 nucleotides line up with TRBD2. With V trimmed by 4 bases and J by 5 bases, 6 bases remained unmatched. Germline V lookup: CDR1 SNHLY, CDR2 FYNNEI. This CDR3 has 15 residues.

The sample holds a few counts of this clone. This chain uses TRBV29-1 with TRBJ1-2; tentative D call: TRBD1 (5 bases). CDR1 is SQVTM, CDR2 ANQGSEA, per germline. The CDR3 is 11 residues long. V lost 3 bases, J lost 8 bases, and 10 bases lay in between. Here the CDR3 DNA reads TGCAGCGTTGATTCGGGGGAAGGCTACACCTTC. Translation: CSVDSGEGYTF.

This clone appeared a few times. V gene TRBV7-2 combines with J gene TRBJ2-5; TRBD2 aligns across 14 bases. This CDR3 contains 15 residues. Trimming took 8 bases from V and 7 from J; bases not matched to a gene: 9. Germline V gene sequence: CDR1 SGHTA, CDR2 FQGNSA. The CDR3 sequence: CASGTSGGPMGTQYF. The CDR3 coding sequence is TGTGCCAGCGGGACTAGCGGGGGTCCAATGGGGACCCAGTACTTC.

In nucleotides, the CDR3 is TGTGCCAGCAGTTACGGGACAGGGGGCGGCTACACCTTC. Protein product: CASSYGTGGGYTF. The chain is built from TRBV6-6 and TRBJ1-2; 12 bases are shared with TRBD1. This CDR3 has 13 amino acids. Germline CDR1 and CDR2: MNHNY and SVGAGI (reference sequence). The ends lost 2 bases at V and 8 bases at J; junction bases unmatched: 0.

This clone was seen a handful of times. This sequence joins TRBV30 and TRBJ2-5; D call uncertain. The CDR3 has 12 amino acids. The ends were cut back, 0 bases at V and 4 bases at J, with 6 bases in the middle. Germline CDR1 GTSNPN, CDR2 SVGIG (reference sequence). The CDR3 DNA reads TGTGCCTGGAGTGTGGCACGAGAGACCCAGTACTTC. Translated, it gives CAWSVARETQYF.

This clone was recorded at least ten times. The rearrangement joins TRBV11-2 to TRBJ2-1; no reliable D call. Germline V CDR1 and CDR2: SGHAT, FQNNGV. This CDR3 is built from 12 residues. The ends were cut back, 5 bases at V and 9 bases at J, with 11 bases in the middle. CDR3: CASSRGSGEQFF. The DNA of the CDR3 is TGTGCCAGCAGCCGCGGTTCTGGTGAGCAGTTCTTC.

Only a few counts were recorded for this clone. V usage is TRBV30 and J usage is TRBJ1-1, with unresolved D. V was trimmed by 2 bases and J by 0 bases, leaving 7 bases between them. The CDR3 spans 13 residues. Germline CDR1 GTSNPN, CDR2 SVGIG (reference sequence). This chain's CDR3 is CAWSSQMNTEAFF. The CDR3 DNA follows: TGTGCCTGGAGTAGTCAGATGAACACTGAAGCTTTCTTT.

This clone was seen at least ten times. The rearrangement joins TRBV7-9 to TRBJ1-1, with a tentative D call TRBD1 (6 bases). This CDR3 contains 15 residues. V was trimmed by 6 bases and J by 7 bases, leaving 21 bases between them. CDR1 is SEHNR, CDR2 FQNEAQ, per germline (reference sequence). This chain's CDR3 is CASSHRGAYSFEAFF. CDR3 nucleotides: TGTGCCAGCAGTCACCGGGGGGCGTATTCTTTTGAAGCTTTCTTT.

This clone was recorded a few times. J is TRBJ1-3 and V is TRBV9; D uncertain. Germline V gene sequence: CDR1 SGDLS, CDR2 YYNGEE. Trimming left V 4 bases short and J 4 bases short, with 15 bases between. This CDR3 comprises 15 residues. The CDR3 reads CASSPRTGGGNTIYF. CDR3 DNA: TGTGCCAGCAGCCCGCGTACCGGCGGGGGAAACACCATATATTTT.

This chain connects TRBV28 to TRBJ2-3; D remains ambiguous. CDR3 length: 16 residues. Trimming removed 7 bases at V and 0 bases at J, with 17 bases between. Germline-derived CDR1 and CDR2 are MDHEN and SYDVKM. CDR3: CASNDPRSPSTDTQYF. In DNA, the CDR3 is TGTGCCAGCAACGATCCCCGGTCCCCTAGCACAGATACGCAGTATTTT.

The J gene is TRBJ2-2, the V gene TRBV5-6, with 11 bases lining up with TRBD1. The CDR3 is 15 residues long. V trimming: 2 bases; J trimming: 4 bases; junction bases outside the gene matches: 1. CDR1 is SGHDT, CDR2 YYEEEE, per germline. Here the CDR3 reads CASSFGTGGTGELFF. The DNA of the CDR3 is TGTGCCAGCAGCTTCGGGACAGGGGGCACCGGGGAGCTGTTTTTT. The variable domain in full, completed from reference TRBV5-6 and TRBJ2-2, reads DAGVTQSPTHLIKTRGQQVTLRCSPKSGHDTVSWYQQALGQGPQFIFQYYEEEERQRGNFPDRFSGHQFPNYSSELNVNALLLGDSALYLCASSFGTGGTGELFFGEGSRLTVL.

The chain couples TRBV11-3 to TRBJ2-7, with D possibly matching TRBD2 (5 bases). This CDR3 contains 13 residues. The ends were cut back, 1 base at V and 6 bases at J, with 10 bases in the middle. Germline CDR1 SGHNT, CDR2 YENEEA. In nucleotides, the CDR3 is TGTGCCAGCAGCTTAGTAGGAGGTTCCGAGCAGTACTTC. This sequence encodes CASSLVGGSEQYF.

This clone turned up a few times. V and J are TRBV4-3 and TRBJ1-2, with 8 bases aligning to TRBD1. The junction had 8 bases not matched to a gene; V was cut back by 0 bases and J by 2 bases. The CDR3 extends over 17 amino acids. Germline values: CDR1 LGHNA, CDR2 YSLEER. The DNA of the CDR3 is TGCGCCAGCAGCCAAGATCATATGACAGGGGTAAACTATGGCTACACCTTC. This gives the protein CASSQDHMTGVNYGYTF.

The chain recombines TRBV30 with TRBJ2-2; D unclear. The germline V gene encodes CDR1 GTSNPN and CDR2 SVGIG (reference sequence). CDR3 size: 13 residues. V was shortened by 3 bases and J by 7 bases, with 12 bases between the two germline ends. The CDR3 coding sequence is TGTGCCTGGAGCTCACAGTTGGGCGGGGAGCTGTTTTTT. It codes for CAWSSQLGGELFF.

This clone was observed many times. The chain links TRBV7-3 to TRBJ2-5; 8 nucleotides match TRBD2. The germline CDR1 and CDR2 sequences are SGHTA and FQGTGA. V lost 4 bases to trimming and J lost 4 bases; unmatched junction nucleotides: 2. This CDR3 region has 13 residues. The CDR3 coding sequence is TGTGCCAGCAGCTCGGGGGGGCGAGAGACCCAGTACTTC. Translating it yields CASSSGGRETQYF.

This clone showed up just a few times. The chain uses TRBV18 and TRBJ1-5, with TRBD1 matching 8 bases. Germline CDR1 KGHSH, CDR2 LQKENI. The trim removed 2 bases at V and 7 bases at J, leaving 7 bases unmatched. The CDR3 has 15 residues. The CDR3 nucleotides read TGTGCCAGCTCACCAGGGAGACAGGGGATGCAGCCCCAGCATTTT. Translating it yields CASSPGRQGMQPQHF.

For the CDR3, the DNA is TGTGCCAGCAGTTTAGGGGGGAGATCCTACGAGCAGTACTTC. Translated, it gives CASSLGGRSYEQYF. The chain is built from TRBV28 and TRBJ2-7; perhaps TRBD2 as D (6 bases). CDR3 length equals 14 residues. Germline V gives CDR1 MDHEN, CDR2 SYDVKM. The V end was cut by 2 bases, the J end by 1 base, with 9 bases between.

Only a few counts were recorded for this clone. The V and J genes are TRBV9 and TRBJ2-3; D possibly corresponds to TRBD2 (5 bases). Germline lookup yields CDR1 SGDLS and CDR2 YYNGEE. The CDR3 has 15 residues. Trimming cost V 0 bases and J 2 bases, with 10 bases left between them. The CDR3 loop is CASSVGTGPTDTQYF. CDR3 DNA sequence: TGTGCCAGCAGCGTAGGGACTGGGCCCACAGATACGCAGTATTTT.

Here the CDR3 DNA reads TGTGCCAGCAGTCTCAGACACGGCATCAGAGATACGCAGTATTTT. It is translated as CASSLRHGIRDTQYF. The gene calls are TRBV27 and TRBJ2-3; unclear D gene. V was cut by 5 bases and J by 5 bases, with 17 bases left in between. Germline V CDR1 and CDR2: MNHEY, SMNVEV (reference sequence). The CDR3 extends over 15 amino acids.

This clone has only a few counts. This rearrangement joins TRBV7-2 to TRBJ2-1; 7 nucleotides line up with TRBD1. The CDR3 loop spans 16 amino acids. In germline, CDR1 is SGHTA, CDR2 FQGNSA. V gave up 5 bases and J gave up 3 bases; unmatched junction bases: 10. The CDR3 sequence is CASSTSGTVFYNEQFF. The CDR3 DNA is TGTGCCAGCAGCACCTCCGGGACAGTCTTCTACAATGAGCAGTTCTTC.

The rearrangement links TRBV4-1 to TRBJ1-2; the D gene is possibly TRBD1 (5 bases). Trimming cost V 1 base and J 0 bases, with 12 bases left between them. Germline V gene data show CDR1 as MGHRA and CDR2 as YSYEKL. The CDR3 has 16 residues. The CDR3 coding sequence is TGCGCCAGCAGCCAAGTGGGGGACTTAACTAACTATGGCTACACCTTC. It is translated as CASSQVGDLTNYGYTF.

There are many counts of this clone. V gene TRBV7-9 combines with J gene TRBJ1-5, with 9 bases matching TRBD1. The CDR3 consists of 14 residues. Unmatched junction bases numbered 1, after V lost 1 base and J lost 6 bases. Germline V gene lookup returns CDR1 SEHNR and CDR2 FQNEAQ (reference sequence). The CDR3 spells CASSLGTGVQPQHF. The CDR3 DNA sequence: TGTGCCAGCAGCTTAGGGACAGGGGTTCAGCCCCAGCATTTT.

This clone was seen only a few times. This chain links TRBV7-9 with TRBJ1-4, with 9 bases matching TRBD1. The CDR3 is 15 residues long. V lost 2 bases to trimming and J lost 7 bases; unmatched junction nucleotides: 5. From germline, CDR1 is SEHNR and CDR2 FQNEAQ (reference sequence). The CDR3, as DNA: TGTGCCAGCAGCTTAACACAGGGGGCAAGTGAAAAACTGTTTTTT. Translation gives CASSLTQGASEKLFF. The whole variable domain, remainder taken from reference TRBV7-9 and TRBJ1-4, is DTGVSQNPRHKITKRGQNVTFRCDPISEHNRLYWYRQTLGQGPEFLTYFQNEAQLEKSRLLSDRFSAERPKGSFSTLEIQRTEQGDSAMYLCASSLTQGASEKLFFGSGTQLSVL.